This note documents a single TCR beta chain sequence. Its specificity is not known. The data were taken from a study of PD-1 blockade in classical Hodgkin lymphoma. Each and every patient relapsed after autologous stem cell transplantation, and patients got differing brentuximab vedotin exposure. Notes on the study in general: Newly diagnosed patients and complete responders had comparable diversity at baseline. CD4+ TCR diversity climbed significantly by C4D1, unlike CD8+ TCR diversity.

From germline, CDR1 is LNHDA and CDR2 SQIVND (reference sequence). The CDR3 extends over 11 amino acids. Trimming shortened V by 6 bases and J by 9 bases, and 9 bases separated the two germline ends. Here immunoSEQ multiplex PCR was the method, and the copy in TCRdb shows in-frame clones only, minus some. The table has 12,000 to 15,000 clones, 82% seen once. The sequencing here drew on peripheral blood mononuclear cells (PBMCs), taken at baseline. The chain carries TRBV19 and TRBJ2-4, with TRBD2 as a possible D gene (6 bases). The source is a human donor with classical Hodgkin lymphoma. CDR3 DNA sequence: TGTGCCAGTAGCGCGGGGAGCATTCAGTACTTC. Protein: CASSAGSIQYF.